This TCR beta chain came from a study of blood T cell repertoires in COVID-19 (dated by TCRdb to the early 2020s). With respect to the entire study: The collaborator samples originated in the United States, Italy and Spain and spanned the acute and convalescent phases of COVID-19. The prospective study material was composed of cDNA or gDNA derived from T cells, B-cell-depleted T cells, or PBMCs. Deeply sampled blood TCRbeta repertoires from subjects exposed to, actively infected with, or recovered from COVID-19 were included in the dataset. The repertoires were released in a freely available public database meant as a resource for research on the immune response to SARS-CoV-2. The samples were drawn from two sources: the first 160 participants of the ongoing ImmuneRACE study, and 950 to 1,500 subjects contributed by 6 global collaborators. A de-identified subject ID, COVID-19 status, age in years and sex were almost always included in the sample metadata. Where available, HLA class I and class II types were taken from metadata supplied by the sample provider and were not determined by assay-based typing.

The immunoSEQ Assay, a bias-controlled multiplex PCR, was used to amplify TCRbeta CDR3 regions from genomic DNA. Concerning the study's data processing: The number of nucleated cells in each sample was estimated by amplification of reference gene primers within the assay. To quantify the absolute abundance of each unique TCRbeta CDR3 rearrangement, sequence reads were collapsed and filtered. For each sample, productive Simpson clonality was calculated as the square root of Simpson's diversity index over productive rearrangements. This immuneACCESS table, as held by TCRdb, lists in-frame sequences with V and J called but not all clones. Of the missing ones, under half trace to an unresolved V gene in checked studies; the others have no known cause. For V, J and clone size, that table is used; D and trimming come from the DNA. This sample holds about 240,000 clones; roughly four fifths were observed only once. The ten biggest clones cover roughly 1.9% of the sample.

The paper's findings and limits, for the study overall: How much clinical and demographic metadata was included differed by source and by participant, and the metadata was provided uncurated.

The germline ends are 14 bases apart after V is trimmed by 7 bases and J by 1 base. CDR1 and CDR2 are read off the germline V gene as SQVTM and ANQGSEA. From its cysteine to its phenylalanine, the CDR3 spans 14 amino acids. The kept DNA is CDR3 alone, 42 bases in frame from the first base. Worth noting for this clone: Which antigen it targets is not known. No base-level quality is on record; no much larger clone is a single base apart.

Samples from volunteer blood donors who had recovered from COVID-19 were contributed by a second Seattle source. The collaborating institutions used their own protocols to collect whole blood in K2EDTA tubes. Collaborator samples were shipped for TCRbeta analysis as frozen whole blood, isolated PBMCs, or DNA extracted from either sample type. The sequence is built from TRBV29-1 and TRBJ1-3, with a weak D call of TRBD1 (6 bases match). Sequences were obtained from peripheral blood. The sequence came from a young man who had recovered from COVID-19. The nucleotide sequence reads as follows: TGCAGCGCCCGTAGGGGACATTCTGGAAACACCATATATTTT. Its protein product is CSARRGHSGNTIYF.